This TCR beta chain is drawn from a study of untreated major depressive disorder (dated by TCRdb to about 2018). Background for the entire study: This cross-sectional case-control study compared T cell phenotype and TCR repertoire between antidepressant-free major depressive disorder patients and individually matched non-depressed controls. Sequencing followed up flow-cytometry Vbeta 5.1, Vbeta 11 and Vbeta 22 usage differences observed in the whole cohort.

Study-wide findings and limitations: In every sequenced subject, all of the top five TRBV05-01 clones were private clones. Higher TRBV05-01 (Vbeta 5.1) usage among CD4+ T cells of depressed patients compared with controls was confirmed by sequencing, with p = 0.040 in a one-tailed test. Because of the strict matching and exclusion criteria, the study sample was comparatively small, which limits how generalizable the findings are. In the sequencing data, TRBV25-01 and TRBV02-01 usage matched the flow-cytometry pattern but was not statistically significant. For the sequencing comparisons, planned one-tailed tests were run on just three Vbeta families that had been chosen in advance.

V loses 1 base, J loses 2 bases, and the germline ends lie 6 bases apart. The germline V gene sets CDR1 to SGHTA and CDR2 to FQGNSA. The CDR3 numbers 14 residues from cysteine through phenylalanine. The CDR3 DNA has 42 bases and is translated from base 1. On this clone: Which antigen it targets is not known. There are no base qualities to consult, and no much larger clone falls within one base.

Every depressed patient was matched in pairs with a non-depressed control on sex, age, current smoking status and body mass index. All participants were of European descent. Patients had a DSM-IV diagnosis of major depressive disorder with a Hamilton Rating Scale for Depression score of at least 18. Patients had been free of any psychiatric medication, including antidepressants, for at least 8 weeks before enrollment. Among patients, depression severity was moderate to severe. All participants were excluded for major medical conditions, Axis I/II comorbidities, regular medication or illicit drug use, or drinking over 100 g alcohol weekly. From each participant, about 30 ml of peripheral blood was collected into EDTA tubes. CD4+ T cells were purified from thawed PBMCs by magnetic negative selection with the BD IMag Human CD4 T Lymphocyte Enrichment Set. A purity of about 95% was typically achieved with the CD4+ enrichment method, as confirmed by flow cytometry. A subgroup of a few case-control pairs, chosen blind to the chemokine receptor expression and flow-cytometric repertoire skewing results, underwent TCRbeta sequencing. Every blood sample was taken in the morning at 8:00 a.m., after which PBMCs were separated out using Ficoll-Hypaque gradient centrifugation. PBMCs were cryopreserved by gradual cooling to -80°C and stored in liquid nitrogen until assayed.

The Qiagen DNeasy Blood and Tissue Kit was used to extract total genomic DNA from the purified CD4+ T cells. Following immunoSEQ immunosequencing protocols, the TCRbeta CDR3 region, as defined by IMGT, was amplified and sequenced. The study's processing was this. The immunoSEQ service preprocessed the raw sequence data to correct PCR and sequencing errors. The sequence data were imported into the immunoSEQ Analyzer and were further analyzed using VDJtools v1.0.7. The paired Wilcoxon signed-rank test was applied to assess differences between patients and controls. TCRdb retrieved this table from immuneACCESS and kept in-frame rearrangements only. Not all clones are present; in checked studies, unresolved V genes account for under half, and no reason is known for the remainder. That table supplies the V and J calls and clone size; D and trimming were determined from the DNA. Within this sample are under 25,000 clones, with roughly 90% of them counted one time only. More than 0.55% of the sample belongs to the ten largest clones.

The sample comprised CD4+ T cells from PBMCs. The clonotype originates from a middle-aged woman with major depressive disorder. The sequence links TRBV7-2 to TRBJ1-5; the D gene is unclear. The nucleotide sequence reads TGTGCCAGCAGCTTAGTGGCCGGCAATCAGCCCCAGCATTTT. This translates into CASSLVAGNQPQHF. Here the CDR3 is joined to the reference TRBV7-2 and TRBJ1-5 genes, and the full variable domain is: GAGVSQSPSNKVTEKGKDVELRCDPISGHTALYWYRQSLGQGLEFLIYFQGNSAPDKSGLPSDRFSAERTGGSVSTLTIQRTQQEDSAVYLCASSLVAGNQPQHFGDGTRLSIL.